A selection of T cell receptor beta chains follows, all from one sample in a study of Ad26.COV2.S vaccination and SARS-CoV-2 variants. Repertoires were generated with immunoSEQ multiplex PCR, while TCRdb's copy carries only in-frame clones and drops some. The sample consists of some 500,000 clones, 89% of them appearing once. Material: peripheral blood, obtained in a trial of Ad26.COV2.S vaccine versus placebo. The receptors were gathered from a person between 18 and 59 years old who received the Ad26.COV2.S COVID-19 vaccine or a placebo. Both conserved end residues are part of each CDR3. Fields, in order: V gene, D gene, clone size, J gene, CDR3 protein, CDR3 DNA. D genes are given only for firm matches. For some rows the clone size is stated as once, few or many, or as a class when expanded; others skip it.

TRBV18,TRBD1,.,TRBJ1-3,CASSPKSDRGLGNTIYF,TGTGCCAGCTCACCCAAATCCGACAGGGGGCTCGGAAACACCATATATTTT
TRBV4-3,.,.,TRBJ1-2,CASSQGASASNYGYTF,TGCGCCAGCAGCCAAGGGGCATCCGCCTCTAACTATGGCTACACCTTC
TRBV7-2,TRBD2,once,TRBJ2-5,CASSPWGGGETQYF,TGTGCCAGCAGTCCCTGGGGCGGGGGAGAGACCCAGTACTTC
TRBV4-1,.,few,TRBJ1-5,CASSDRARNQPQHF,TGCGCCAGCAGCGACCGGGCACGGAATCAGCCCCAGCATTTT
TRBV13,.,.,TRBJ2-1,CASSLGQGFYNEQFF,TGTGCCAGCAGCTTAGGGCAGGGATTCTACAATGAGCAGTTCTTC
TRBV15,.,.,TRBJ2-5,CATSRWTPFSRETQYF,TGTGCCACCAGCAGATGGACACCTTTTTCCCGGGAGACCCAGTACTTC
TRBV5-1,TRBD2,.,TRBJ2-7,CASSLPRGDYEQYF,TGCGCCAGCAGCTTGCCCCGGGGGGACTACGAGCAGTACTTC
TRBV11-1,TRBD2,.,TRBJ2-5,CASSPRAGEETQYF,TGTGCCAGCAGCCCCCGGGCGGGGGAAGAGACCCAGTACTTC
TRBV19,.,.,TRBJ2-4,CASSILRGWKNIQYF,TGTGCCAGTAGTATTCTTCGGGGTTGGAAAAACATTCAGTACTTC
TRBV7-2,.,.,TRBJ2-1,CASSRGSSYNEQFF,TGTGCCAGCAGCCGGGGCAGCTCCTACAATGAGCAGTTCTTC
TRBV29-1,TRBD2,.,TRBJ2-1,CSVDGFNNRLAGVWSYNEQFF,TGCAGCGTTGATGGATTCAACAATAGACTAGCGGGAGTATGGTCCTACAATGAGCAGTTCTTC
TRBV24-1,.,.,TRBJ2-5,CATSDLTGNGETQYF,TGTGCCACCAGTGATTTGACGGGAAACGGAGAGACCCAGTACTTC
TRBV7-2,.,once,TRBJ2-1,CASSLFNEQFF,TGTGCCAGCAGCTTATTCAATGAGCAGTTCTTC
TRBV11-3,.,.,TRBJ1-1,CASSRWGAVNTEAFF,TGTGCCAGCAGTCGCTGGGGGGCAGTGAACACTGAAGCTTTCTTT